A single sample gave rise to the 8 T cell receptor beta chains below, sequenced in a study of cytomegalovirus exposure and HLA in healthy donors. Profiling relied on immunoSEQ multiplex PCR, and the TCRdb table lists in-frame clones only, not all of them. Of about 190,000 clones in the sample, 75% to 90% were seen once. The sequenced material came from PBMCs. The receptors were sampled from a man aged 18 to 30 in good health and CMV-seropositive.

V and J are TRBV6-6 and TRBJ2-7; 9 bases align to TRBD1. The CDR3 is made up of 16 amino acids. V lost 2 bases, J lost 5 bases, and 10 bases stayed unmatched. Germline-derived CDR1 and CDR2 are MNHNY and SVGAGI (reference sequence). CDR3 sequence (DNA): TGTGCCAGCAGTTACGACCGGGGGGACAGGGTCGACGAGCAGTACTTC. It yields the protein CASSYDRGDRVDEQYF.

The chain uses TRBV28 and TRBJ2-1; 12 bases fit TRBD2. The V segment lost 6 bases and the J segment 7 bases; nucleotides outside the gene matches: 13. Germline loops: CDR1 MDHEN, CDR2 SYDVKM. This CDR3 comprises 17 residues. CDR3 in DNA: TGTGCCAGCAGCCTTCGGACTAGCGGGATTGTGAGGAATGAGCAGTTCTTC. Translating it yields CASSLRTSGIVRNEQFF.

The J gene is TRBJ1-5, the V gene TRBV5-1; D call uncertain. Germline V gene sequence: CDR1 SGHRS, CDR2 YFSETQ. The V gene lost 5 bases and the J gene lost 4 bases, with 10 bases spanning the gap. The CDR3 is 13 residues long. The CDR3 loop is CASRVDFNQPQHF. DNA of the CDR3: TGCGCCAGCAGAGTAGATTTTAATCAGCCCCAGCATTTT.

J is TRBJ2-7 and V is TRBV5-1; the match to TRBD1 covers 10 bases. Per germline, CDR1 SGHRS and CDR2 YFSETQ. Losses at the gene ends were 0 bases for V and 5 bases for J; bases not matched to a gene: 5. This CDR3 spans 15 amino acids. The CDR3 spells CASSLDGTGDDEQYF. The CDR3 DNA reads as TGCGCCAGCAGCTTGGACGGGACAGGGGACGACGAGCAGTACTTC.

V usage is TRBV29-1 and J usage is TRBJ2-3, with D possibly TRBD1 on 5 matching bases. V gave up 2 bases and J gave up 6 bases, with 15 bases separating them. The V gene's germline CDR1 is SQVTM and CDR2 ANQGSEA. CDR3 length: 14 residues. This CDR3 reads CSVELGREADTQYF. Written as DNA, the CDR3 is TGCAGCGTTGAACTGGGCAGGGAAGCCGATACGCAGTATTTT.

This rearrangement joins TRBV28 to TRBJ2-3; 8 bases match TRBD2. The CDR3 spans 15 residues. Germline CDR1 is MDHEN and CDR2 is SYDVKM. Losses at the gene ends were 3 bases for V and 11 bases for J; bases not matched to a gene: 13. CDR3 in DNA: TGTGCCAGCAGTTTTCAAGCGTCCCCCCGGGGGGGGCAGTATTTT. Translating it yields CASSFQASPRGGQYF.

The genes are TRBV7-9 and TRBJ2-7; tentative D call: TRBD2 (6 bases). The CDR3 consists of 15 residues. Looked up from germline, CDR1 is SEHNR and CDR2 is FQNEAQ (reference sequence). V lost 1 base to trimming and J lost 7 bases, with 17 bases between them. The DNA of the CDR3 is TGTGCCAGCAGCTTAGAGGGCGGGGCAGACGGAGAGCAGTACTTC. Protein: CASSLEGGADGEQYF.

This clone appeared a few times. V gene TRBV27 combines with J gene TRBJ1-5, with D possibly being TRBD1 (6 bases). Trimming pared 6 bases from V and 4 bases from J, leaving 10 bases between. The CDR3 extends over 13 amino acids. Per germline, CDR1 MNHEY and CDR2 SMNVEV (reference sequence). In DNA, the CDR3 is TGTGCCAGCAGCGACAGGATTAATCAGCCCCAGCATTTT. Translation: CASSDRINQPQHF.